The entry that follows covers one T cell receptor beta chain sequence. The antigen remains unidentified. The sample originates from a study of shared clonotypes between healthy human individuals. Whole-study context: CD4 naive cells filled three plates per donor, CD4 memory three, CD8 naive two and CD8 memory one. Study results and caveats: Rarefaction showed sorted-subset sequencing was incomplete despite large depth.

CDR3 length: 17 residues. V gave up 4 bases and J gave up 0 bases; unmatched junction bases: 10. Germline CDR1 is SEHNR and CDR2 is FQNEAQ (reference sequence). Caucasian adults residing in Nashville, Tennessee made up all the donors. This was a deep-level run. Generated by immunoSEQ multiplex PCR, the TCRdb table keeps only in-frame clones and is missing some. The profile shows 950,000 to 1,300,000 clones, about three quarters of them singletons. The sequenced sample was memory CD4+ T cells sorted from blood. Described subset: CD45RA-negative fraction. V is TRBV7-9 and J is TRBJ2-3, with TRBD2 matching over 7 bases. The TCR was taken from a man between 18 and 35 years old in good health. The CDR3 DNA follows: TGTGCCAGCAGCTCTTCTCCAGCGGGAACTAGCACAGATACGCAGTATTTT. Protein: CASSSSPAGTSTDTQYF.